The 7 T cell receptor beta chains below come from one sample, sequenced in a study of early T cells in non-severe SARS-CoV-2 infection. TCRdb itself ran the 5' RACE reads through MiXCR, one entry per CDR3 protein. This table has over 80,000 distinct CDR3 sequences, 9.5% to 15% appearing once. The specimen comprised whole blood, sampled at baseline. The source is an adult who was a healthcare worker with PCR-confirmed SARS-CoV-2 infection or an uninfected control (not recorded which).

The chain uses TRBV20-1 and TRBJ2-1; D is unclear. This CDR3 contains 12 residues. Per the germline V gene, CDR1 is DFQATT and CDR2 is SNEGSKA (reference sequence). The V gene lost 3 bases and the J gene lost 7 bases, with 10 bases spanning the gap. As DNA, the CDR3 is TGCAGTGCTAGCCGAGAGCCAAATGAGCAGTTCTTC. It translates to CSASREPNEQFF.

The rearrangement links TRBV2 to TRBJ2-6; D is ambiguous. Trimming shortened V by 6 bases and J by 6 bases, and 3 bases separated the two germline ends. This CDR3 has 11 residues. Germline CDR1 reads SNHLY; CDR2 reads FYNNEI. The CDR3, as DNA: TGTGCCAGCAGGGAGGCCAACGTCCTGACTTTC. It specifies CASREANVLTF.

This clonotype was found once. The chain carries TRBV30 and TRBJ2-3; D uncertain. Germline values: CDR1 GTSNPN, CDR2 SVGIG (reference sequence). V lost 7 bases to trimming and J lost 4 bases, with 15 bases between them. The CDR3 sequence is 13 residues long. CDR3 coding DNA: TGTGCCTCCACCCCAACCTCTGCAGATACGCAGTATTTT. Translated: CASTPTSADTQYF.

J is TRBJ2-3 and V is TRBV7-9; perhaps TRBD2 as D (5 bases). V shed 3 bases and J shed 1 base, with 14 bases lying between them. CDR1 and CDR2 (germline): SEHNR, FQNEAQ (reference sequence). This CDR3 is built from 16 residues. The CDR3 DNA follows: TGTGCCAGCAGCTTTCGAACTGGAGCGGGCACAGATACGCAGTATTTT. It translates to CASSFRTGAGTDTQYF.

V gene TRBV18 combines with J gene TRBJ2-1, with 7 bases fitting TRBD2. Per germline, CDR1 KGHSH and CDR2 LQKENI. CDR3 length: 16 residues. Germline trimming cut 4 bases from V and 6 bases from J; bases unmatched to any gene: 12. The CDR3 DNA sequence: TGTGCCAGCTCACACTCACTGGCGGGAGCGACCAATGAGCAGTTCTTC. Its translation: CASSHSLAGATNEQFF.

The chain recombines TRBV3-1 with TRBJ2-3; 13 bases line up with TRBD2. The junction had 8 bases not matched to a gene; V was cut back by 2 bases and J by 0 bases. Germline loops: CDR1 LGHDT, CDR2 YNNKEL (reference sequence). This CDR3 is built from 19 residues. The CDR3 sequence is CASSQKGLAGVHSTDTQYF. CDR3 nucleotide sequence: TGTGCCAGCAGCCAAAAAGGACTAGCGGGGGTCCACAGCACAGATACGCAGTATTTT.

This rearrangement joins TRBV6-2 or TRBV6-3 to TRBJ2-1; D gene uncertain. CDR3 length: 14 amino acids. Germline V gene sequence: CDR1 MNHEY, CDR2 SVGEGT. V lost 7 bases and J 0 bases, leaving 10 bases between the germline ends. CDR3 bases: TGTGCCAGCATCGGCGGACCCTCCTACAATGAGCAGTTCTTC. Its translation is CASIGGPSYNEQFF.